These 9 T cell receptor beta chains were all obtained from the same sample, sequenced in a study of T cell responses to AZD1222 COVID-19 vaccine (dated by TCRdb to 2020 to 2023). Library generation was performed with the immunoSEQ multiplex PCR assay. The source is immuneACCESS, and TCRdb retained only in-frame sequences with V and J called. Part of the clones is not carried over; for the studies checked, unresolved V genes explain less than half of this, and the remainder is unexplained. This sample is represented by around 100,000 clones; around 87% of them were singletons. Clones ranked in the top ten supply around 3.2% of the sample. This specimen's time point label, per the study, means: baseline before first vaccination. This specimen consisted of peripheral blood, obtained on day 0 of AZD1222 vaccination. These receptors originate from an adult in good health.

This CDR3 is CSVEVISVGAQFF. The CDR3 bases are TGCAGCGTTGAAGTTATTTCGGTGGGGGCTCAGTTCTTC. The gene calls are TRBV29-1 and TRBJ2-1; possible D gene TRBD1, 6 bases. CDR1 is SQVTM and CDR2 is ANQGSEA in the germline V gene. V dropped 1 base and J dropped 13 bases, with 17 bases sitting between them. The CDR3 has 13 residues.

The genes are TRBV2 and TRBJ1-2, with D possibly matching TRBD1 (5 bases). The V and J ends lost 8 bases and 2 bases respectively, with 15 bases between them. CDR1 is SNHLY and CDR2 is FYNNEI in the germline V gene. This CDR3 spans 14 amino acids. The CDR3 loop reads CASGGRGFNYGYTF. The CDR3 DNA is TGTGCCAGCGGGGGGAGGGGATTCAACTATGGCTACACCTTC. Looking up the rest from reference TRBV2 and TRBJ1-2 gives the full variable domain: EPEVTQTPSHQVTQMGQEVILRCVPISNHLYFYWYRQILGQKVEFLVSFYNNEISEKSEIFDDQFSVERPDGSNFTLKIRSTKLEDSAMYFCASGGRGFNYGYTFGSGTRLTVV.

The chain uses TRBV7-2 and TRBJ1-5, with a tentative D call TRBD1 (5 bases). The V end lost 5 bases, the J end lost 4 bases, and 9 bases lay between the germline ends. The CDR3 totals 13 residues. Germline CDR1 is SGHTA and CDR2 is FQGNSA. The CDR3 loop is CASSLGPNQPQHF. The CDR3 DNA sequence: TGTGCCAGCAGCCTGGGGCCGAATCAGCCCCAGCATTTT.

The rearrangement joins TRBV7-3 to TRBJ2-2; possibly TRBD1 or TRBD2 for D (6 bases each). Germline values: CDR1 SGHTA, CDR2 FQGTGA. V was cut by 1 base and J by 7 bases, with 16 bases left in between. This CDR3 has 16 amino acids. As DNA, the CDR3 is TGTGCCAGCAGCTTAAACCCCGGGGGCGCGGGCGGGGAGCTGTTTTTT. It specifies CASSLNPGGAGGELFF.

J is TRBJ1-6 and V is TRBV3-1 (or the pseudogene TRBV3-2), with 9 nucleotides matching TRBD1. This CDR3 is 16 amino acids long. V gave up 1 base and J gave up 9 bases; unmatched junction bases: 7. Looked up from germline, CDR1 is LGHDT and CDR2 is YNNKEL (reference sequence). CDR3 amino acids: CASSQVGTGIASPLHF. CDR3 bases: TGTGCCAGCAGCCAAGTGGGGACAGGGATAGCTTCACCCCTCCACTTT.

This chain connects TRBV28 to TRBJ2-1; TRBD2 matches at 12 bases. V was clipped by 6 bases and J by 10 bases; unmatched bases: 7. CDR3 length: 14 residues. Germline V CDR1 and CDR2: MDHEN, SYDVKM. The CDR3 bases are TGTGCCAGCAGACCGGGACTAGCGGGTACCGAGCAGTTCTTC. Translation gives CASRPGLAGTEQFF.

V and J are TRBV5-8 and TRBJ2-5, with D perhaps matching TRBD1 or TRBD2 (5 bases each). Trimming stripped 2 bases from V and 5 bases from J, with 13 bases between. From germline, CDR1 is SGHTS and CDR2 YDEGEE. The CDR3 sequence is 14 residues long. The CDR3 bases are TGTGCCAGCAGCTTCAGGGAGTCGGGGGAGACCCAGTACTTC. Protein: CASSFRESGETQYF.

CDR3 amino acids: CASSLRVGSMNTEAFF. The CDR3 nucleotides are TGTGCCAGCAGCTTGAGGGTAGGGAGCATGAACACTGAAGCTTTCTTT. The rearrangement links TRBV7-9 to TRBJ1-1, with D unresolved. This CDR3 region has 16 residues. CDR1 and CDR2 from the germline V gene are SEHNR and FQNEAQ (reference sequence). Trimming took 3 bases from V and 0 from J, leaving 14 bases between them.

The J gene is TRBJ1-2, the V gene TRBV6-2 or TRBV6-3; tentatively, D is TRBD1 (5 bases). Germline CDR1 and CDR2: MNHEY and SVGEGT. This CDR3 region has 12 residues. Trimming stripped 5 bases from V and 4 bases from J, with 8 bases between. CDR3 DNA: TGTGCCAGCAGTCATCAGGGCTATGGCTACACCTTC. Translation gives CASSHQGYGYTF.